Listed below are T cell receptor beta chains from one sample, sequenced in a study of Ad26.COV2.S vaccination and SARS-CoV-2 variants. Using immunoSEQ multiplex PCR, the repertoire was profiled, and TCRdb retains in-frame clones only, with some absent. The data contain approximately 400,000 clones, 70% to 90% of them seen just once; the ten biggest clones take up less than 4%. The sample was peripheral blood, taken in a trial of Ad26.COV2.S vaccine versus placebo. These receptors all come from a person aged 18-65 years who received the Ad26.COV2.S COVID-19 vaccine or a placebo. CDR3s leave out the opening cysteine and the closing phenylalanine or tryptophan. The D gene is left open where the match is weak.

v_call	d_call	j_call	cdr3_aa
TRBV7-9	-	TRBJ2-7	ASRGNEQY
TRBV28	-	TRBJ1-5	ASSSPGVYSNQPQH
TRBV19	TRBD1	TRBJ2-4	ASRPTGDLGIQY
TRBV2	-	TRBJ1-1	ASGGRAMNTEAF
TRBV5-1	-	TRBJ2-5	ASSSQKETQY
TRBV7-2	-	TRBJ1-2	ASSATGYDGYT
TRBV28	-	TRBJ1-2	ASSRDEFYGYT
TRBV2	-	TRBJ1-5	ASRGTREESNQPQH
TRBV29-1	-	TRBJ1-1	SVVSGGTEAF
TRBV7-9	-	TRBJ2-7	ASSPQYEQY
TRBV7-2	-	TRBJ2-1	ASSSTSYYNEQF
TRBV6-5	-	TRBJ1-3	ASSYGSSGNTIY
TRBV4-1	-	TRBJ1-1	ASSQASAGSTEAF
TRBV28	TRBD1	TRBJ2-3	ASSAIDRGRSDTQY
TRBV24-1	TRBD2	TRBJ2-3	ATSDLLPGTSRTDTQY
TRBV2	-	TRBJ1-5	ASSRRDKANQPQH
TRBV6-6	TRBD2	TRBJ2-1	ASSSRTSGGFGEQF
TRBV18	TRBD2	TRBJ2-1	ASSLIAGGLNNEQF
TRBV7-9	-	TRBJ2-7	ASSLLALEQY
TRBV27	TRBD2	TRBJ2-2	ASIRPGRSGELF
TRBV7-2	-	TRBJ2-2	ASSLASFGHGELF
TRBV7-2	TRBD2	TRBJ2-7	ASSPRGTYEQY
TRBV27	TRBD1	TRBJ1-6	ASSPQDRTNNSPLH
TRBV4-3	TRBD1	TRBJ1-1	ASSQVAGGVNTEAF